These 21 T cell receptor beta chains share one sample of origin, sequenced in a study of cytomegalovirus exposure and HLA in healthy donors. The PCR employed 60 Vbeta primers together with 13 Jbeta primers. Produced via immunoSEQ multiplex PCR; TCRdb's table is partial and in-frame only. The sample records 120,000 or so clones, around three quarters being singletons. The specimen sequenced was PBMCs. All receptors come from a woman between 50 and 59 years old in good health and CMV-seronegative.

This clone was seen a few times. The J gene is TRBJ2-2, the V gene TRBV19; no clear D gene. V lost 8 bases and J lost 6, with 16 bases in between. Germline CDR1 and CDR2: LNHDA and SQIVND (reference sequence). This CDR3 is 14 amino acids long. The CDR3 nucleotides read TGTGCCAGTGCCCGATCGACACCTCCCGGGGAGCTGTTTTTT. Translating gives CASARSTPPGELFF.

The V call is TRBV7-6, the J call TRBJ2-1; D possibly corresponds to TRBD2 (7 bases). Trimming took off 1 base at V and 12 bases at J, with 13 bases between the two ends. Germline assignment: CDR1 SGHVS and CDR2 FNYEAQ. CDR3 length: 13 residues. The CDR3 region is CASSLETGGPQFF. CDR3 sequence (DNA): TGTGCCAGCAGCTTAGAAACGGGGGGCCCGCAGTTCTTC.

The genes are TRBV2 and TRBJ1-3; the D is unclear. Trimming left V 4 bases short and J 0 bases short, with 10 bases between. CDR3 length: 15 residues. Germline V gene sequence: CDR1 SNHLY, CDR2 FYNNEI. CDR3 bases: TGTGCCAGCAGTGCCTACCGGGGCTCTGGAAACACCATATATTTT. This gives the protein CASSAYRGSGNTIYF. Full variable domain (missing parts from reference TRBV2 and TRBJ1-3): EPEVTQTPSHQVTQMGQEVILRCVPISNHLYFYWYRQILGQKVEFLVSFYNNEISEKSEIFDDQFSVERPDGSNFTLKIRSTKLEDSAMYFCASSAYRGSGNTIYFGEGSWLTVV.

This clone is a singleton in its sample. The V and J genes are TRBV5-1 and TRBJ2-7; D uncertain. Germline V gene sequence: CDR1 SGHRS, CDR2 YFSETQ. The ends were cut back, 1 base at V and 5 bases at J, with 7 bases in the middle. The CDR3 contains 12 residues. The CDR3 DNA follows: TGCGCCAGCAGCTTGTCAGGCCACGAGCAGTACTTC. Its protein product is CASSLSGHEQYF.

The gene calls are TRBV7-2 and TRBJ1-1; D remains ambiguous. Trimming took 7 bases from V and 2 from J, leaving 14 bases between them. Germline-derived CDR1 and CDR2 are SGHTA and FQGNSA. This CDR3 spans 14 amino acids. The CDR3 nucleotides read TGTGCCAGCAACATCAGGAGGACTAACACTGAAGCTTTCTTT. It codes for CASNIRRTNTEAFF.

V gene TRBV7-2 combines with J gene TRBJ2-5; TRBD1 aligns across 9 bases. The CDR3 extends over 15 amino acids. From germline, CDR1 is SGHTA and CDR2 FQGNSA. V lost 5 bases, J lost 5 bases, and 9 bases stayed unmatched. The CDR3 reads CASSAQGQGGETQYF. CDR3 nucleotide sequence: TGTGCCAGCAGCGCGCAGGGACAGGGAGGCGAGACCCAGTACTTC. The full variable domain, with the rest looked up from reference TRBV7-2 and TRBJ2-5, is GAGVSQSPSNKVTEKGKDVELRCDPISGHTALYWYRQSLGQGLEFLIYFQGNSAPDKSGLPSDRFSAERTGGSVSTLTIQRTQQEDSAVYLCASSAQGQGGETQYFGPGTRLLVL.

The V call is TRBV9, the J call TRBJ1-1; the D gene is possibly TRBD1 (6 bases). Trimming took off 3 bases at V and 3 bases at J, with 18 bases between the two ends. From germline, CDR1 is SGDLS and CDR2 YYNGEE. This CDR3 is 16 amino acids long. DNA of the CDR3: TGTGCCAGCAGCGGGGAGGGGGAGGGGATGGACACTGAAGCTTTCTTT. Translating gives CASSGEGEGMDTEAFF.

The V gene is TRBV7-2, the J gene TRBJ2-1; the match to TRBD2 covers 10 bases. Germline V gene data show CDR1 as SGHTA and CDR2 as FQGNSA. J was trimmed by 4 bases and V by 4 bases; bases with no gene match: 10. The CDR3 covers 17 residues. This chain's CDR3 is CASSSVVLAGIYNEQFF. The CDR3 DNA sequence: TGTGCCAGCAGCTCAGTGGTACTAGCGGGAATTTACAATGAGCAGTTCTTC. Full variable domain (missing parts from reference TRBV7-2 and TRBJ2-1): GAGVSQSPSNKVTEKGKDVELRCDPISGHTALYWYRQSLGQGLEFLIYFQGNSAPDKSGLPSDRFSAERTGGSVSTLTIQRTQQEDSAVYLCASSSVVLAGIYNEQFFGPGTRLTVL.

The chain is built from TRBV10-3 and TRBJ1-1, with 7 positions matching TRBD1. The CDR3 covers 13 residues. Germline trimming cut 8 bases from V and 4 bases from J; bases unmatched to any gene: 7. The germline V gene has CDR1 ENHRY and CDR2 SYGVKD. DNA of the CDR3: TGTGCCATCGCCATGGGACAGAGCACTGAAGCTTTCTTT. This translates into CAIAMGQSTEAFF.

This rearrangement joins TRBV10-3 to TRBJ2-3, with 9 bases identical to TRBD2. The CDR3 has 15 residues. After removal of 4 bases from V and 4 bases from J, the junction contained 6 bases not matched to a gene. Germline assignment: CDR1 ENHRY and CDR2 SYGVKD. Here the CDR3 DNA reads TGTGCCATCAGTGGTAGCGGGAGCGGCCCAGATACGCAGTATTTT. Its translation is CAISGSGSGPDTQYF.

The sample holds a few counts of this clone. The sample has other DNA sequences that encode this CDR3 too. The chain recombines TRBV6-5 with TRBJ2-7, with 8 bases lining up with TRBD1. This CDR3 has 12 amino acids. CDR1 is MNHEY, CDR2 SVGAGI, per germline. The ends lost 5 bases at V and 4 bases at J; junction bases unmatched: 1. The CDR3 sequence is CASSRQGYEQYF. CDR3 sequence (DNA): TGTGCCAGCAGTCGACAGGGGTACGAGCAGTACTTC.

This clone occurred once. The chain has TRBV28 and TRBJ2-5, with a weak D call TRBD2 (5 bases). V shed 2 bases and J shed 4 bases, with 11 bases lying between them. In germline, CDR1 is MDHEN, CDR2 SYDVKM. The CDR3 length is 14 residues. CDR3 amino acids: CASSLVFEGETQYF. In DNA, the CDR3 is TGTGCCAGCAGTTTAGTTTTCGAGGGAGAGACCCAGTACTTC.

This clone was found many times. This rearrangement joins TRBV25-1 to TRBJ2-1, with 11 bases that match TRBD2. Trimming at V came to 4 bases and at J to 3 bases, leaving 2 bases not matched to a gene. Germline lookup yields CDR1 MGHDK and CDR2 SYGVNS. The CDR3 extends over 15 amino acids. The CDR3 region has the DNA TGTGCCAGCAGTGTCCTAGCGGGAGGCTACAATGAGCAGTTCTTC. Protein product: CASSVLAGGYNEQFF.

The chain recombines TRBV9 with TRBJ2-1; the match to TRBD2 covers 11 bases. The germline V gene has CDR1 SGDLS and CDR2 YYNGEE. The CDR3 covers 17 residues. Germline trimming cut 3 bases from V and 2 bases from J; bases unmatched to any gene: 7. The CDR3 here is CASSASLTSGTYNEQFF. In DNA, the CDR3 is TGTGCCAGCAGCGCCAGCTTGACTAGCGGGACCTACAATGAGCAGTTCTTC.

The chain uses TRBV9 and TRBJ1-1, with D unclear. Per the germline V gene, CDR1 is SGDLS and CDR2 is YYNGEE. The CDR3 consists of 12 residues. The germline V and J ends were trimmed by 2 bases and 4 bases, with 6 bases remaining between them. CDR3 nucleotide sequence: TGTGCCAGCAGCGTGGGAGGCACTGAAGCTTTCTTT. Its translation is CASSVGGTEAFF.

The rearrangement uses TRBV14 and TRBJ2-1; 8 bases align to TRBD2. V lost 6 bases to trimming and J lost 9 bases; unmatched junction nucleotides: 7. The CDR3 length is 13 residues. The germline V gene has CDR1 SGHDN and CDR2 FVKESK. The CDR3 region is CASRTGGPSEQFF. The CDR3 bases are TGTGCCAGCAGGACGGGAGGGCCAAGTGAGCAGTTCTTC.

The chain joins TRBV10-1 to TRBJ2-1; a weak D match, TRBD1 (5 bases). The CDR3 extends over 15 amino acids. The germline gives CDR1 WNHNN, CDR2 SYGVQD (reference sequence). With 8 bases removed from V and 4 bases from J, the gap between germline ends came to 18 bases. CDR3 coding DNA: TGCGCCAGCTCCCCGGACATCCTCTCTTACAATGAGCAGTTCTTC. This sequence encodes CASSPDILSYNEQFF.

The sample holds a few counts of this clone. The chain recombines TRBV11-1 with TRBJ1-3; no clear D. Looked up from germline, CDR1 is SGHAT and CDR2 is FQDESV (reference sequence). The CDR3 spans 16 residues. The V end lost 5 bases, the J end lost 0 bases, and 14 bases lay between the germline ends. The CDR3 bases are TGTGCCAGCAGCAGGGAGGACGGGAGCTCTGGAAACACCATATATTTT. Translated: CASSREDGSSGNTIYF.

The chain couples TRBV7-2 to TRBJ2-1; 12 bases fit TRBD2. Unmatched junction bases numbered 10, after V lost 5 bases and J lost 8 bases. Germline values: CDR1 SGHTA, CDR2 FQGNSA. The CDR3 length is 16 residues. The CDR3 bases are TGTGCCAGCAGCCCCAACGGACTAGCGGGGCCCGATGAGCAGTTCTTC. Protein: CASSPNGLAGPDEQFF.

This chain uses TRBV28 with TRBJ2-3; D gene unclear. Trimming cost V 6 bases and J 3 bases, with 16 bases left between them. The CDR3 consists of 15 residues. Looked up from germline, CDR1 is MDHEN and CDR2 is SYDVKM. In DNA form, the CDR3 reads TGTGCCAGCAGAGCCGTCGGAGCGCTGACAGATACGCAGTATTTT. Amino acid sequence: CASRAVGALTDTQYF.

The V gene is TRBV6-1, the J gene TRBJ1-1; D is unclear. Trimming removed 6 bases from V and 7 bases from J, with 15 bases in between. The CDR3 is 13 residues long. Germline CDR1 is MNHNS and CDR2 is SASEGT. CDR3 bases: TGTGCCAGCAGCCCCGTAGAGGTTGGTGAAGCTTTCTTT. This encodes CASSPVEVGEAFF.